The TCR beta chain described here comes from a study of CD8 T cells in Susac syndrome. Reverse transcription of roughly 0.45 to 1 ug RNA used random hexamers. By means of immunoSEQ multiplex PCR, TCR beta CDR3 spanning 54 Vbeta and 13 Jbeta underwent amplification. TCRdb re-called the immunoSEQ multiplex PCR reads with MiXCR, one entry per CDR3 protein. Here the sample spans about 180,000 distinct CDR3 sequences, roughly 95% being singletons. Germline V gives CDR1 MDHEN, CDR2 SYDVKM. V trimming: 4 bases; J trimming: 0 bases; junction bases outside the gene matches: 4. This CDR3 has 15 amino acids. This TCR was recovered from a human donor with Susac syndrome. Sequenced sample: CD4+ T cells from PBMCs. This chain uses TRBV28 with TRBJ2-7; 9 nucleotides line up with TRBD2. The CDR3 sequence: CASSSLAGVSYEQYV. The CDR3 DNA reads TGTGCCAGCAGTTCTTTAGCGGGGGTCTCCTACGAGCAGTACGTC.